The 10 T cell receptor beta chains below come from one sample, sequenced in a study of blood T cell repertoires in COVID-19 (TCRdb year 2020). Library creation used the immunoSEQ multiplex PCR assay. Not all clones reach the TCRdb copy of this immuneACCESS table, which keeps in-frame sequences only. Checked studies attribute under half of the gap to unresolved V genes and leave the rest unexplained. A total of about 270,000 clones appear in this sample, approximately 86% of them only once. Clones ranked in the top ten supply just under 9% of the sample. Sequenced material: peripheral blood. These TCRs come from a man aged 35-49 years with active or convalescent COVID-19.

The rearrangement links TRBV5-1 to TRBJ1-2; the D gene is possibly TRBD1 (6 bases). CDR1 and CDR2 (germline): SGHRS, YFSETQ. V lost 0 bases and J 8 bases, leaving 17 bases between the germline ends. The CDR3 contains 15 residues. The CDR3 loop is CASSLVEAGAWGYTF. CDR3 in DNA: TGCGCCAGCAGCTTGGTCGAGGCGGGGGCGTGGGGCTACACCTTC.

The chain recombines TRBV5-5 with TRBJ1-2, with TRBD1 matching over 9 bases. Looked up from germline, CDR1 is SGHKS and CDR2 is YYEKEE (reference sequence). V trimming: 7 bases; J trimming: 7 bases; junction bases outside the gene matches: 14. This CDR3 region has 15 residues. CDR3 nucleotides: TGTGCCAGCCGAGTGGACCAACAGGGGGCTTCTGGCTACACCTTC. Residues: CASRVDQQGASGYTF.

This clone was detected once. The chain carries TRBV30 and TRBJ2-7; TRBD1 agrees at 9 bases. The germline CDR1 and CDR2 sequences are GTSNPN and SVGIG (reference sequence). The CDR3 spans 13 residues. V lost 5 bases to trimming and J lost 5 bases; unmatched junction nucleotides: 7. CDR3 amino acids: CAWGGQGSNEQYF. In nucleotides, the CDR3 is TGTGCCTGGGGGGGACAGGGTAGCAACGAGCAGTACTTC.

The chain couples TRBV7-6 to TRBJ1-2; D is perhaps TRBD1 (5 bases). Germline CDR1 is SGHVS and CDR2 is FNYEAQ. The CDR3 sequence is 15 residues long. V lost 3 bases, J lost 4 bases, and 15 bases lay in between. The CDR3 DNA follows: TGTGCCAGCAGCTTGACGCGGGGGTTAGGCTATGGCTACACCTTC. Residues: CASSLTRGLGYGYTF.

On this clone itself: Additional DNA sequences in this sample encode the identical CDR3. CDR3 in amino acids: CASSPSNQPQHF. DNA of the CDR3: TGTGCCAGCTCACCATCTAATCAGCCCCAGCATTTT. The chain carries TRBV18 and TRBJ1-5; D not resolved. The V gene lost 2 bases and the J gene lost 4 bases, with 3 bases spanning the gap. The CDR3 extends over 12 amino acids. Germline loops: CDR1 KGHSH, CDR2 LQKENI.

J is TRBJ2-5 and V is TRBV19; D is ambiguous. In germline, CDR1 is LNHDA, CDR2 SQIVND (reference sequence). The V gene lost 5 bases and the J gene lost 4 bases, with 14 bases spanning the gap. CDR3 length: 14 amino acids. The CDR3 sequence: CASSGQVVPETQYF. CDR3 DNA: TGTGCCAGTAGTGGGCAGGTAGTCCCAGAGACCCAGTACTTC.

There are a few counts of this clone. The gene calls are TRBV14 and TRBJ1-3, with 8 bases that match TRBD1. In germline, CDR1 is SGHDN, CDR2 FVKESK. The CDR3 runs 19 residues. The V segment lost 0 bases and the J segment 4 bases; nucleotides outside the gene matches: 14. The CDR3 nucleotides read TGTGCCAGCAGCCAAGAACGGACAGGGCTATCCTTTAGGGGAAACACCATATATTTT. The encoded protein is CASSQERTGLSFRGNTIYF.

V usage is TRBV28 and J usage is TRBJ2-7; TRBD1 is a possible D gene (5 bases). CDR1 is MDHEN and CDR2 is SYDVKM in the germline V gene. This CDR3 is built from 13 residues. Trimming removed 8 bases from V and 2 bases from J, with 13 bases in between. The CDR3 DNA sequence: TGTGCCAGCCTCCGGACAAGCCCCTACGAGCAGTACTTC. Amino acids: CASLRTSPYEQYF. Based on the CDR3 plus reference TRBV28 and TRBJ2-7, the full variable domain is DVKVTQSSRYLVKRTGEKVFLECVQDMDHENMFWYRQDPGLGLRLIYFSYDVKMKEKGDIPEGYSVSREKKERFSLILESASTNQTSMYLCASLRTSPYEQYFGPGTRLTVT.

V usage is TRBV3-1 (or the pseudogene TRBV3-2) and J usage is TRBJ1-5; no clear D. The CDR3 has 13 amino acids. V lost 5 bases to trimming and J lost 4 bases, with 9 bases between them. CDR1 is LGHDT, CDR2 YNNKEL, per germline (reference sequence). The CDR3 region is CASSSQANQPQHF. For the CDR3, the DNA is TGTGCCAGCAGCTCCCAAGCGAATCAGCCCCAGCATTTT.

The chain employs TRBV30 and TRBJ2-4; D unclear. The V and J ends lost 0 bases and 0 bases respectively, with 9 bases between them. This CDR3 is built from 15 residues. CDR1 and CDR2 from the germline V gene are GTSNPN and SVGIG (reference sequence). The CDR3 is CAWSVTVIAKNIQYF. The CDR3, as DNA: TGTGCCTGGAGTGTCACAGTCATAGCCAAAAACATTCAGTACTTC.